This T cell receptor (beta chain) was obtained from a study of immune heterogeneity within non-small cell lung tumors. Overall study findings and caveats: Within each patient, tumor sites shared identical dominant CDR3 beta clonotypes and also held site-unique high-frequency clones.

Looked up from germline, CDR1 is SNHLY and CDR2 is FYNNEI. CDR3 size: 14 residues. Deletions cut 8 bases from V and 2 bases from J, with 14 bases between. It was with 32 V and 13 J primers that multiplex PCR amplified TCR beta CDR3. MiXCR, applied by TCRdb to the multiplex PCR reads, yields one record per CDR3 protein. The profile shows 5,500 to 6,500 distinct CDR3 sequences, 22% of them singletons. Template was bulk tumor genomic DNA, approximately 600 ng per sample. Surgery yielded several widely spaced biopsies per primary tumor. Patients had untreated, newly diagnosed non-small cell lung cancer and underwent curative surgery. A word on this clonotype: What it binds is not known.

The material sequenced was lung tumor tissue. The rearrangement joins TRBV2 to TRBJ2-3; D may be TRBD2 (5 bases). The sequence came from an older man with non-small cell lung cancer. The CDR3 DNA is TGTGCCAGCGGTGTAAGCGGACCCACAGATACGCAGTATTTT. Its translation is CASGVSGPTDTQYF.